The 4 T cell receptor beta chains presented below share a single source sample, sequenced in a study of CD8 T cells in ankylosing spondylitis. MiXCR, applied by TCRdb to the 5' RACE reads, yields one record per CDR3 protein. The sample lists about 39,000 distinct CDR3 sequences, less than 4% occurring once. Input material: blood, either unsorted or a sorted T cell fraction (not recorded which). The receptors stem from a male donor with ankylosing spondylitis or in good health (not recorded which).

At least ten counts were recorded for this clonotype. V gene TRBV9 combines with J gene TRBJ2-1; 7 bases line up with TRBD2. Unmatched junction bases numbered 9, after V lost 0 bases and J lost 0 bases. This CDR3 spans 18 amino acids. CDR1 is SGDLS and CDR2 is YYNGEE in the germline V gene. The CDR3 here is CASSVALTGGLSYNEQFF. CDR3 in DNA: TGTGCCAGCAGCGTAGCTTTGACGGGAGGCCTCTCCTACAATGAGCAGTTCTTC.

This clonotype is labeled medium-sized. The rearrangement joins TRBV4-1 to TRBJ2-7; 14 positions agree with TRBD2. The CDR3 is made up of 19 amino acids. Germline-derived CDR1 and CDR2 are MGHRA and YSYEKL. V lost 0 bases to trimming and J lost 2 bases; unmatched junction nucleotides: 9. CDR3 sequence (DNA): TGCGCCAGCAGCCAAGATCAGGGACTAGCGGGAGTAGTGACCTACGAGCAGTACGTC. Its protein product is CASSQDQGLAGVVTYEQYV.

Ten or more counts support this clonotype. DNA for the CDR3: TGTGCCAGCAGCACCGCGGGCGGGGGAAACACCGGGGAGCTGTTTTTT. Translation: CASSTAGGGNTGELFF. This chain connects TRBV9 to TRBJ2-2, with 7 bases identical to TRBD2. CDR1 SGDLS and CDR2 YYNGEE come from the germline V gene. Germline trimming cut 4 bases from V and 2 bases from J; bases unmatched to any gene: 8. This CDR3 has 16 residues.

This clonotype was recorded at least ten times. The CDR3 sequence: CASSTRDRGHSSYNSPLHF. In DNA form, the CDR3 reads TGTGCCAGCAGCACAAGGGACAGGGGGCACAGCTCCTATAATTCACCCCTCCACTTT. The rearrangement links TRBV21-1 to TRBJ1-6; whether TRBD1, the table's D call, matches the DNA was not checked. TRBV21-1 is designated a pseudogene. The CDR3 is made up of 19 amino acids.